A selection of T cell receptor beta chains follows, all from one sample in a study of cytomegalovirus exposure and HLA in healthy donors. TCRdb's table, derived via immunoSEQ multiplex PCR, lists solely in-frame clones and lacks some. The data contain over 150,000 clones, 65% to 80% of them singletons. The sequenced sample was PBMCs. The receptor set was obtained from a woman in her thirties or forties in good health and CMV-seronegative. Both conserved end residues are trimmed from each CDR3. A D gene is named only where the DNA matches it firmly.

TRBD2,TRBV5-4,ASSLQAGGREQY
TRBD2,TRBV6-6,ASRGGLNEQF
.,TRBV7-2,ASSLAGGPAYEQY
.,TRBV5-1,ASSLGSRGGTDTQY
.,TRBV7-2,ASAGPALEFGKLF
.,TRBV7-2,ASSSTPLRDSGEAF
TRBD1,TRBV7-7,ASSLGQALYQETQY
.,TRBV5-1,ASSPGTGNTIY
TRBD2,TRBV28,ASSLGGGPLETQY
.,TRBV29-1,SAETRSGSYEQY